The 15 T cell receptor beta chains presented below share a single source sample, sequenced in a study of PD-1 blockade in classical Hodgkin lymphoma. Regarding time point: cycle 4 day 1 (C4D1), after more than 5 weeks of nivolumab. All patients relapsed after autologous stem cell transplantation, and brentuximab vedotin exposure varied. The assay was immunoSEQ multiplex PCR, and TCRdb's table has in-frame clones only and misses some. The table shows 23,000 or so clones, with 81% occurring only once. The specimen was peripheral blood mononuclear cells (PBMCs), collected before the fourth cycle of nivolumab. These receptors originate from a human donor with classical Hodgkin lymphoma.

V and J are TRBV4-2 and TRBJ2-3; 14 bases map to TRBD2. The germline V gene has CDR1 LGHNA and CDR2 YNFKEQ. The CDR3 extends over 16 amino acids. V shed 1 base, J shed 7 bases, and the junction held 4 bases outside the gene matches. The DNA for the CDR3 is TGTGCCAGCAGCCAAGCGGGACTAGCGGGAGTGAATACGCAGTATTTT. Its translation: CASSQAGLAGVNTQYF.

The rearrangement uses TRBV6-5 and TRBJ2-7, with D possibly TRBD2 on 5 matching bases. Germline V gene sequence: CDR1 MNHEY, CDR2 SVGAGI. This CDR3 comprises 13 residues. V was clipped by 5 bases and J by 6 bases, with 14 bases between them. This chain's CDR3 is CASSKRGLGEQYF. The CDR3 nucleotides are TGTGCCAGCAGTAAACGGGGTCTGGGCGAGCAGTACTTC.

This clone came up a few times. The chain has TRBV4-1 and TRBJ1-2; weak D call: TRBD1 (5 bases). Germline CDR1 MGHRA, CDR2 YSYEKL. V was pared by 1 base and J by 0 bases, with 12 bases between. This CDR3 is 16 amino acids long. In DNA, the CDR3 is TGCGCCAGCAGCCAAGCTACAGGAACCACTAACTATGGCTACACCTTC. This sequence encodes CASSQATGTTNYGYTF.

This rearrangement joins TRBV27 to TRBJ2-7; D is ambiguous. Germline V gives CDR1 MNHEY, CDR2 SMNVEV (reference sequence). V was clipped by 3 bases and J by 6 bases, with 9 bases between them. This CDR3 is 12 amino acids long. The CDR3 protein is CASSLTTGEQYF. CDR3 sequence (DNA): TGTGCCAGCAGTTTGACGACGGGCGAGCAGTACTTC.

V and J are TRBV7-8 and TRBJ2-1; 7 positions match TRBD2. The V gene end was trimmed by 5 bases and the J gene end by 4 bases; junction bases not matched to a gene: 11. There are 16 residues in the CDR3. Germline CDR1 reads SGHVS; CDR2 reads FQNEAQ. This CDR3 is CASSDHRLAQYNEQFF. The DNA for the CDR3 is TGTGCCAGCAGCGATCATAGACTAGCCCAATACAATGAGCAGTTCTTC.

The chain couples TRBV10-2 to TRBJ2-7; no definite D call. Trimming took off 5 bases at V and 1 base at J, with 12 bases between the two ends. CDR1 and CDR2 (germline): WSHSY, SAAADI. This CDR3 has 14 amino acids. The CDR3 DNA follows: TGCGCCAGCAGTACGGCAGGCGGATCCTACGAGCAGTACTTC. Protein sequence: CASSTAGGSYEQYF.

This chain uses TRBV6-5 with TRBJ2-7, with D tentatively TRBD2 (5 bases). The CDR3 runs 14 residues. Germline loops: CDR1 MNHEY, CDR2 SVGAGI. V lost 5 bases, J lost 3 bases, and 14 bases lay in between. The CDR3 DNA reads TGTGCCAGCAGTCCGCAGCGGACCCGCTACGAGCAGTACTTC. Its translation is CASSPQRTRYEQYF.

The J gene is TRBJ1-2, the V gene TRBV6-5, with a weak D call TRBD1 (6 bases). Germline V gene sequence: CDR1 MNHEY, CDR2 SVGAGI. The V and J ends lost 2 bases and 8 bases respectively, with 12 bases between them. The CDR3 is 13 residues long. The CDR3 protein is CASSYVGQRGYTF. CDR3 nucleotide sequence: TGTGCCAGCAGTTACGTAGGACAGCGGGGCTACACCTTC.

By sample fraction, this clone is medium-sized. This chain joins TRBV7-9 and TRBJ2-7, with TRBD1 matching 7 bases. This CDR3 is 12 amino acids long. CDR1 SEHNR and CDR2 FQNEAQ come from the germline V gene (reference sequence). The trim removed 8 bases at V and 4 bases at J, leaving 5 bases unmatched. CDR3 coding DNA: TGTGCCAGCCGGGACAGATATTACGAGCAGTACTTC. Amino acids: CASRDRYYEQYF.

This sequence joins TRBV19 and TRBJ1-1, with 8 bases fitting TRBD1. The germline CDR1 and CDR2 sequences are LNHDA and SQIVND (reference sequence). The CDR3 consists of 15 residues. V gave up 1 base and J gave up 8 bases; unmatched junction bases: 9. CDR3: CASSIGSGGVGEAFF. In nucleotides, the CDR3 is TGTGCCAGTAGTATAGGGTCAGGGGGCGTTGGGGAAGCTTTCTTT.

Written as DNA, the CDR3 is TGTGCCTGGAGGACTAGCGGGAGAGGCGAGCAGTACTTC. It translates to CAWRTSGRGEQYF. The gene calls are TRBV30 and TRBJ2-7; 12 bases map to TRBD2. CDR1 is GTSNPN and CDR2 is SVGIG in the germline V gene (reference sequence). Trimming at V came to 3 bases and at J to 6 bases, leaving 3 bases not matched to a gene. The CDR3 length is 13 residues.

This chain joins TRBV10-2 and TRBJ1-2; 10 nucleotides line up with TRBD1. CDR3 size: 15 residues. Germline lookup yields CDR1 WSHSY and CDR2 SAAADI. The ends lost 4 bases at V and 5 bases at J; junction bases unmatched: 7. The chain's CDR3 is CASSGPGTGVYGYTF. Written as DNA, the CDR3 is TGCGCCAGCAGTGGACCCGGGACAGGGGTGTATGGCTACACCTTC.

This chain links TRBV28 with TRBJ2-3; unclear D gene. The V gene's germline CDR1 is MDHEN and CDR2 SYDVKM. V lost 6 bases and J lost 0, with 13 bases in between. This CDR3 has 15 residues. CDR3 in amino acids: CASRSLPVSTDTQYF. CDR3 sequence (DNA): TGTGCCAGCAGGTCCCTTCCCGTCAGCACAGATACGCAGTATTTT.

This clone was counted a single time. The chain has TRBV5-1 and TRBJ1-3; D unclear. With 3 bases removed from V and 0 bases from J, the gap between germline ends came to 10 bases. Germline lookup yields CDR1 SGHRS and CDR2 YFSETQ. The CDR3 consists of 15 residues. CDR3 in DNA: TGCGCCAGCAGCTCCCGAGGCGACTCTGGAAACACCATATATTTT. It translates to CASSSRGDSGNTIYF.

This chain connects TRBV19 to TRBJ1-1, with D unresolved. CDR3 size: 14 residues. Trimming stripped 2 bases from V and 6 bases from J, with 13 bases between. Germline V gene lookup returns CDR1 LNHDA and CDR2 SQIVND (reference sequence). The CDR3 DNA follows: TGTGCCAGTAGTATAAAATCGGTCGTCGCTGAAGCTTTCTTT. It is translated as CASSIKSVVAEAFF.